Presented here are 11 T cell receptor beta chains from one specimen sequenced in a study of T-cell reconstitution after alpha-beta-depleted transplantation in children. Unique molecular identifiers were built into the TCRbeta library. MiXCR was run by TCRdb on the PCR reads, yielding one entry per CDR3 protein. Of some 72,000 distinct CDR3 sequences listed, around 6.6% are singletons. Sequencing was performed on PBMCs from the stem cell graft donor, taken from the stem cell graft. The receptors were gathered from a human donor who donated a stem cell graft to a child with acute lymphoblastic leukemia.

Many counts were recorded for this clonotype. This rearrangement joins TRBV10-3 to TRBJ1-5; TRBD1 might be the D (5 bases). From germline, CDR1 is ENHRY and CDR2 SYGVKD. The CDR3 length is 15 residues. V shed 3 bases and J shed 4 bases, with 13 bases lying between them. The CDR3 loop is CAISETAGRNQPQHF. The CDR3 coding sequence is TGTGCCATCAGTGAAACTGCAGGGAGAAATCAGCCCCAGCATTTT.

The chain recombines TRBV10-3 with TRBJ2-7; D gene ambiguous. The CDR3 length is 14 residues. Germline values: CDR1 ENHRY, CDR2 SYGVKD. V was shortened by 4 bases and J by 1 base, with 11 bases between the two germline ends. The CDR3 is CAISGGVTSYEQYF. In DNA, the CDR3 is TGTGCCATCAGTGGTGGGGTTACGTCCTACGAGCAGTACTTC.

The rearrangement uses TRBV25-1 and TRBJ1-2; 7 bases map to TRBD1. Germline V gene lookup returns CDR1 MGHDK and CDR2 SYGVNS. The CDR3 runs to 15 residues. V shed 5 bases and J 2 bases; nucleotides not matched to a gene: 8. The CDR3 DNA reads TGTGCCAGCAGTCCCCCGGGACAGCCGAACTATGGCTACACCTTC. Its translation is CASSPPGQPNYGYTF.

This clonotype was detected only a few times. This rearrangement joins TRBV29-1 to TRBJ2-3; a possible D gene is TRBD1 (5 bases). V lost 2 bases and J lost 3, with 6 bases in between. Germline CDR1 and CDR2: SQVTM and ANQGSEA. The CDR3 is made up of 12 amino acids. The CDR3 is CSVEQGTDTQYF. CDR3 in DNA: TGCAGCGTTGAACAGGGAACAGATACGCAGTATTTT.

This rearrangement joins TRBV7-9 to TRBJ2-3; 7 bases agree with TRBD2. The CDR3 totals 13 residues. CDR1 is SEHNR and CDR2 is FQNEAQ in the germline V gene (reference sequence). The junction had 4 bases not matched to a gene; V was cut back by 5 bases and J by 5 bases. The CDR3 region has the DNA TGTGCCAGCAGCCGGGGAGGGGTAGATACGCAGTATTTT. Protein sequence: CASSRGGVDTQYF.

This clonotype was detected ten times or more. The J gene is TRBJ2-7, the V gene TRBV20-1; possibly TRBD2 for D (5 bases). V was shortened by 6 bases and J by 2 bases, with 14 bases between the two germline ends. Germline V gene lookup returns CDR1 DFQATT and CDR2 SNEGSKA (reference sequence). CDR3 size: 13 residues. This CDR3 is CSAREGFTYEQYF. CDR3 sequence (DNA): TGCAGTGCGCGCGAGGGATTCACCTACGAGCAGTACTTC.

The V gene is TRBV6-5, the J gene TRBJ2-2; TRBD2 agrees at 7 bases. The V segment lost 4 bases and the J segment 0 bases; nucleotides outside the gene matches: 2. The CDR3 is 15 residues long. Germline V gene sequence: CDR1 MNHEY, CDR2 SVGAGI. CDR3 sequence (DNA): TGTGCCAGCAGTTTGGGAGGGCCGAACACCGGGGAGCTGTTTTTT. Translated: CASSLGGPNTGELFF.

The chain joins TRBV7-9 to TRBJ2-5; possible D gene TRBD1, 6 bases. Trimming shortened V by 6 bases and J by 4 bases, and 24 bases separated the two germline ends. Germline CDR1 SEHNR, CDR2 FQNEAQ (reference sequence). The CDR3 totals 17 residues. The CDR3 region is CASRDSIRDGPRETQYF. In DNA, the CDR3 is TGTGCCAGCAGGGACAGCATCAGGGACGGCCCTAGAGAGACCCAGTACTTC.

In this sample, this clonotype turned up many times. V gene TRBV5-4 combines with J gene TRBJ1-5; D possibly corresponds to TRBD1 (6 bases). The CDR3 runs 12 residues. The germline V and J ends were trimmed by 6 bases and 7 bases, with 11 bases remaining between them. Germline V CDR1 and CDR2: SGHNT, YYREEE (reference sequence). The CDR3 loop is CASNREGQPQHF. CDR3 in DNA: TGTGCCAGCAACAGGGAGGGCCAGCCCCAGCATTTT.

This clonotype was picked up many times. The genes are TRBV12-3 or TRBV12-4 and TRBJ2-1, with D hard to call. The CDR3 length is 15 residues. Deletions cut 1 base from V and 5 bases from J, with 12 bases between. In DNA, the CDR3 is TGTGCCAGCAGTTTAGGGGTTCTATCCGACAATGAGCAGTTCTTC. It is translated as CASSLGVLSDNEQFF.

This clonotype was observed many times. J is TRBJ1-2 and V is TRBV6-5, with D unclear. Trimming cost V 6 bases and J 3 bases, with 20 bases left between them. CDR3 length equals 16 residues. Germline V CDR1 and CDR2: MNHEY, SVGAGI. CDR3 coding DNA: TGTGCCAGCAGCTCCGATATAACCACTTCTTACTATGGCTACACCTTC. It is translated as CASSSDITTSYYGYTF.